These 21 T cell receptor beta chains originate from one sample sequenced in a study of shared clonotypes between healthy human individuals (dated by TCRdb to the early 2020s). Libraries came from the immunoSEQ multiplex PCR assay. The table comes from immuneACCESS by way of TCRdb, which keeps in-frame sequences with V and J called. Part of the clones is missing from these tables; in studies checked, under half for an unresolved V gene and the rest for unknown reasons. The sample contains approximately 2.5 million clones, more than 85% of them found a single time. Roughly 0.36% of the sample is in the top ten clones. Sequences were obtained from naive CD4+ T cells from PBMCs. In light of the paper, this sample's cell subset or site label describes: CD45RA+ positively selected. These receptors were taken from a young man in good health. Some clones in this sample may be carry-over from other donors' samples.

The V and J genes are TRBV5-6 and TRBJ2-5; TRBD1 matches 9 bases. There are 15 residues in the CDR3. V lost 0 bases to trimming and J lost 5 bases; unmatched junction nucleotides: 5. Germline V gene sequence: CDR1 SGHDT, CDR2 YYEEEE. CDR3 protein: CASSLVTGGGETQYF. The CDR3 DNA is TGTGCCAGCAGCTTGGTAACAGGGGGCGGGGAGACCCAGTACTTC.

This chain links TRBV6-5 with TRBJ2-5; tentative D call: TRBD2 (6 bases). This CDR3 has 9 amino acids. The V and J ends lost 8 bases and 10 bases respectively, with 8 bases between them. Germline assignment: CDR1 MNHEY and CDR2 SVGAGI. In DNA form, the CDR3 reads TGTGCCAGCGTGGGGGGCCAGTACTTC. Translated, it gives CASVGGQYF.

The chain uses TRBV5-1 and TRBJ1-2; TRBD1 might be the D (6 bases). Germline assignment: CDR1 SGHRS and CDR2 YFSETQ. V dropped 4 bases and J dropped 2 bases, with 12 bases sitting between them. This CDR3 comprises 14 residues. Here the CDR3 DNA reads TGCGCCAGCAGCACAGGGTCCCCGAACTATGGCTACACCTTC. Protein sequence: CASSTGSPNYGYTF.

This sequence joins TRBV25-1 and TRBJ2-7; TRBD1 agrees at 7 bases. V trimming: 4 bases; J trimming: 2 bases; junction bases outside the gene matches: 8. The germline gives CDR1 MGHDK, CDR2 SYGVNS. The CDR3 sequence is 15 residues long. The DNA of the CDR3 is TGTGCCAGCAGTGGCAAAACAGGGGTTACCTACGAGCAGTACTTC. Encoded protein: CASSGKTGVTYEQYF.

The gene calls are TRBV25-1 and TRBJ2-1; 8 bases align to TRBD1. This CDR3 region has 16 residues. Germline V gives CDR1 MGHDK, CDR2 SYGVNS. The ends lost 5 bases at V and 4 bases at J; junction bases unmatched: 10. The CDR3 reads CASSTWTGQDYNEQFF. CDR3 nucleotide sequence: TGTGCCAGCAGTACCTGGACAGGGCAAGATTACAATGAGCAGTTCTTC.

The CDR3 DNA is TGTGCCAGCAGTTTTCCCCCGGATGCCTACGAGCAGTACTTC. The encoded protein is CASSFPPDAYEQYF. This sequence joins TRBV28 and TRBJ2-5; D gene ambiguous. The J call may be faulty, since TRBJ2-7 better matches the DNA end. CDR3 length equals 14 residues. Germline V lookup: CDR1 MDHEN, CDR2 SYDVKM.

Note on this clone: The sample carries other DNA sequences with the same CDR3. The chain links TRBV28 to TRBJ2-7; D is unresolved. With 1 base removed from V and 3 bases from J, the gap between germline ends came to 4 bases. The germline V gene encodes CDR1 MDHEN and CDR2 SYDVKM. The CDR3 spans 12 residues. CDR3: CASSLSGYEQYF. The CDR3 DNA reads TGTGCCAGCAGTTTATCAGGCTACGAGCAGTACTTC.

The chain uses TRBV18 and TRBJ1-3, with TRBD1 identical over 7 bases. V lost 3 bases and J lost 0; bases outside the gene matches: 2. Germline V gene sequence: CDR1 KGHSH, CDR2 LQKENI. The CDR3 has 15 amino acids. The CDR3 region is CASSPGQTSGNTIYF. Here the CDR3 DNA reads TGTGCCAGCTCACCGGGACAGACCTCTGGAAACACCATATATTTT.

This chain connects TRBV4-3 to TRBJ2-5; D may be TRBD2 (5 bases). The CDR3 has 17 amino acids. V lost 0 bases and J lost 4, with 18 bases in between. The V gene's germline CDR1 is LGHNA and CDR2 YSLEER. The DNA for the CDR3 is TGCGCCAGCAGCCAAGATGGGCTGGTCGGGATCGGAGAGACCCAGTACTTC. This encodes CASSQDGLVGIGETQYF.

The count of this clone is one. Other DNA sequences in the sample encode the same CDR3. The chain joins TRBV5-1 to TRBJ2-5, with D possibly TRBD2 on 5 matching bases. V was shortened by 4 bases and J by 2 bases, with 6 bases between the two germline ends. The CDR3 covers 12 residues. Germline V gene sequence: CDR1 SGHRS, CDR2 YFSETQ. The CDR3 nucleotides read TGCGCCAGCAGCCCGGGGCAAGAGACCCAGTACTTC. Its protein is CASSPGQETQYF.

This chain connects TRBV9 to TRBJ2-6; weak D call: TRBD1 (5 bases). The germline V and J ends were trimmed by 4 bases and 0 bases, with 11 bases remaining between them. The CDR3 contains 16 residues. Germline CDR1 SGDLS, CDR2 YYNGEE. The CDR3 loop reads CASSIQATSGANVLTF. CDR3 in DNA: TGTGCCAGCAGCATACAGGCCACCTCTGGGGCCAACGTCCTGACTTTC.

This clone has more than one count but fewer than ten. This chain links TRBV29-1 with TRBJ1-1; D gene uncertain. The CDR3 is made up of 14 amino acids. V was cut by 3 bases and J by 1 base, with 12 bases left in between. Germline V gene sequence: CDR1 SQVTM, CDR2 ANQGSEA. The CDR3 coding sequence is TGCAGCGTTGAGTTGCAGACCCGGAACACTGAAGCTTTCTTT. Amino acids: CSVELQTRNTEAFF.

In DNA form, the CDR3 reads TGTGCCAGCAGCGCGGGGGACAGGATAGGTACTGGGGCCAACGTCCTGACTTTC. Its translation is CASSAGDRIGTGANVLTF. This chain connects TRBV5-6 to TRBJ2-6; the D gene is possibly TRBD1 (8 bases). Trimming shortened V by 4 bases and J by 2 bases, and 19 bases separated the two germline ends. The germline V gene encodes CDR1 SGHDT and CDR2 YYEEEE. CDR3 size: 18 residues.

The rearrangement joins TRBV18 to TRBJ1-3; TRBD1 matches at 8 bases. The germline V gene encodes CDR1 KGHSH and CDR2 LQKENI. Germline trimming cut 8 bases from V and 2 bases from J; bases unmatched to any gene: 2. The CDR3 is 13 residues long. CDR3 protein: CASGQGPGNTIYF. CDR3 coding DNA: TGTGCCAGCGGACAGGGCCCTGGAAACACCATATATTTT. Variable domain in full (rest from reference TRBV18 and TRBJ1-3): NAGVMQNPRHLVRRRGQEARLRCSPMKGHSHVYWYRQLPEEGLKFMVYLQKENIIDESGMPKERFSAEFPKEGPSILRIQQVVRGDSAAYFCASGQGPGNTIYFGEGSWLTVV.

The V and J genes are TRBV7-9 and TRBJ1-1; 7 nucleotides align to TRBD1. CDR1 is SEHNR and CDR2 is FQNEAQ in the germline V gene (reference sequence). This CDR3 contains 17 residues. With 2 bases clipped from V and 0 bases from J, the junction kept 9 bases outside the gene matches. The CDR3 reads CASSLRTGLPMNTEAFF. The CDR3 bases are TGTGCCAGCAGCTTAAGGACAGGTCTGCCGATGAACACTGAAGCTTTCTTT.

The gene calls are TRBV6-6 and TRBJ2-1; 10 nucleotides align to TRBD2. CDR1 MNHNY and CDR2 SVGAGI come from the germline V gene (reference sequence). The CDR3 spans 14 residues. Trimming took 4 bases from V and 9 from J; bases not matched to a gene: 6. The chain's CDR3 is CASSSRLAGTEQFF. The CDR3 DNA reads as TGTGCCAGCAGTTCCCGACTAGCGGGCACTGAGCAGTTCTTC.

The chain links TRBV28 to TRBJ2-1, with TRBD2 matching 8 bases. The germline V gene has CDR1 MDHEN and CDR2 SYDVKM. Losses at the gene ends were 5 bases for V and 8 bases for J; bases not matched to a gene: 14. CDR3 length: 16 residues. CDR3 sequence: CASSNFPGRAPHEQFF. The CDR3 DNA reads TGTGCCAGCAGTAACTTTCCCGGGAGGGCACCTCATGAGCAGTTCTTC.

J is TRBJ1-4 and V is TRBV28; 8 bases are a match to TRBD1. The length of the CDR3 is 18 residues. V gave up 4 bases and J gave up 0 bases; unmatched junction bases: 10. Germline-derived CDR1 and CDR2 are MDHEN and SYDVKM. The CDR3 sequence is CASSSHRDRTATNEKLFF. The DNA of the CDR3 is TGTGCCAGCAGTTCTCACCGGGACAGGACTGCAACTAATGAAAAACTGTTTTTT.

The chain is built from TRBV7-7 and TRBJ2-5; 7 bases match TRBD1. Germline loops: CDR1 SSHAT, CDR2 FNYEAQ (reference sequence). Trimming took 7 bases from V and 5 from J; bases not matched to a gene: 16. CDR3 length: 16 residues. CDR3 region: CASTATEGGNWETQYF. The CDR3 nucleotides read TGTGCCAGCACCGCAACGGAAGGGGGCAACTGGGAGACCCAGTACTTC.

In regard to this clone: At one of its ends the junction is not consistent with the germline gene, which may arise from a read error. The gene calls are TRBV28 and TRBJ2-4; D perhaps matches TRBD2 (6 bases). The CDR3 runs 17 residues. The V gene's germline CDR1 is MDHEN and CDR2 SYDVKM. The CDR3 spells CAGSFGSTGSSQNIQYF. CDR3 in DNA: TGTGCCGGCAGTTTTGGTTCGACCGGGAGTTCGCAAAACATTCAGTACTTC.

The CDR3 is CASSPPGLRAFF. The CDR3 DNA reads TGTGCCAGCAGCCCCCCCGGACTGCGAGCTTTCTTT. The V and J genes are TRBV5-8 and TRBJ1-1; D is uncertain. V was pared by 4 bases and J by 10 bases, with 14 bases between. Germline loops: CDR1 SGHTS, CDR2 YDEGEE. CDR3 size: 12 residues.